The 12 T cell receptor beta chains below come from one sample, sequenced in a study of T cell responses to AZD1222 COVID-19 vaccine. Repertoires were generated with immunoSEQ multiplex PCR, while TCRdb's copy carries only in-frame clones and drops some. The profile shows about 130,000 clones, 92% of them singletons. Material: peripheral blood, obtained on day 0 of AZD1222 vaccination. These receptors all stem from an adult in good health.

The chain joins TRBV6-5 to TRBJ2-5; a weak D match, TRBD1 (5 bases). CDR3 length equals 14 residues. V gave up 4 bases and J gave up 4 bases, with 13 bases separating them. Germline-derived CDR1 and CDR2 are MNHEY and SVGAGI. The chain's CDR3 is CASSSQAGSETQYF. CDR3 nucleotides: TGTGCCAGCAGTTCACAAGCAGGGTCAGAGACCCAGTACTTC.

The J gene is TRBJ1-1, the V gene TRBV4-3, with 9 bases lining up with TRBD1. CDR3 size: 17 residues. Unmatched junction bases numbered 14, after V lost 2 bases and J lost 7 bases. Per the germline V gene, CDR1 is LGHNA and CDR2 is YSLEER. CDR3 bases: TGCGCCAGCAGCCAACCCGGACAGGGGCCGATACAACTTGAAGCTTTCTTT. Its protein product is CASSQPGQGPIQLEAFF.

The chain uses TRBV12-3 or TRBV12-4 and TRBJ1-5; D not certain. V was shortened by 3 bases and J by 9 bases, with 12 bases between the two germline ends. The CDR3 is made up of 13 amino acids. CDR3 sequence (DNA): TGTGCCAGCAGTTTGATACGGGCTGGGCCCCAGCATTTT. Translation: CASSLIRAGPQHF.

In nucleotides, the CDR3 is TGTGCCAGCAGTGCCTTGGGGGACGGCGCGCGAGAGACCCAGTACTTC. Protein: CASSALGDGARETQYF. The chain links TRBV6-2 or TRBV6-3 to TRBJ2-5, with D perhaps being TRBD1 or TRBD2 (5 bases each). The CDR3 contains 16 residues. V dropped 5 bases and J dropped 4 bases, with 20 bases sitting between them. The germline V gene encodes CDR1 MNHEY and CDR2 SVGEGT.

This clone was counted once. The V call is TRBV10-3, the J call TRBJ2-3; D may be TRBD1 or TRBD2 (5 bases each). Germline V lookup: CDR1 ENHRY, CDR2 SYGVKD. The CDR3 sequence is 14 residues long. Trimming cost V 7 bases and J 2 bases, with 13 bases left between them. The CDR3 reads CAINPGTVTDTQYF. The CDR3 region has the DNA TGTGCCATCAACCCCGGGACGGTCACAGATACGCAGTATTTT.

The table lists this clone with a few counts. The chain is built from TRBV2 and TRBJ1-5, with D perhaps matching TRBD1 (6 bases). V dropped 6 bases and J dropped 7 bases, with 10 bases sitting between them. Germline V gene lookup returns CDR1 SNHLY and CDR2 FYNNEI. The CDR3 loop spans 12 amino acids. CDR3 sequence: CASRGRGQPQHF. The DNA of the CDR3 is TGTGCCAGCAGGGGCAGGGGCCAGCCCCAGCATTTT. Filled out from reference TRBV2 and TRBJ1-5, the complete variable domain reads EPEVTQTPSHQVTQMGQEVILRCVPISNHLYFYWYRQILGQKVEFLVSFYNNEISEKSEIFDDQFSVERPDGSNFTLKIRSTKLEDSAMYFCASRGRGQPQHFGDGTRLSIL.

CDR3 DNA: TGCAGCGTTGTACCACAGGGGGATGGCTACACCTTC. Protein: CSVVPQGDGYTF. The chain combines TRBV29-1 with TRBJ1-2; the match to TRBD1 covers 8 bases. The germline V gene has CDR1 SQVTM and CDR2 ANQGSEA. The junction had 4 bases not matched to a gene; V was cut back by 4 bases and J by 6 bases. This CDR3 contains 12 residues.

The chain uses TRBV7-8 and TRBJ1-2; no definite D call. V was shortened by 5 bases and J by 8 bases, with 15 bases between the two germline ends. The CDR3 spans 13 residues. CDR1 is SGHVS, CDR2 FQNEAQ, per germline. The chain's CDR3 is CASSDRPNGGYTF. As DNA, the CDR3 is TGTGCCAGCAGCGATCGGCCGAACGGGGGCTACACCTTC.

V usage is TRBV4-3 and J usage is TRBJ2-1, with 9 positions matching TRBD2. The CDR3 loop spans 17 amino acids. The V gene end was trimmed by 3 bases and the J gene end by 8 bases; junction bases not matched to a gene: 14. Germline V CDR1 and CDR2: LGHNA, YSLEER. CDR3 region: CASSQGMGGGGADEQFF. The CDR3 nucleotides are TGCGCCAGCAGCCAGGGGATGGGAGGCGGGGGGGCCGATGAGCAGTTCTTC.

This clone occurred once. The chain links TRBV6-2 or TRBV6-3 to TRBJ2-2; D is unresolved. With 0 bases removed from V and 0 bases from J, the gap between germline ends came to 8 bases. The CDR3 loop spans 16 amino acids. Looked up from germline, CDR1 is MNHEY and CDR2 is SVGEGT. CDR3: CASSYSPGPNTGELFF. Written as DNA, the CDR3 is TGTGCCAGCAGTTACTCACCGGGCCCGAACACCGGGGAGCTGTTTTTT.

CDR3 in amino acids: CASTPGFYEQYF. CDR3 sequence (DNA): TGTGCCAGCACCCCGGGGTTCTACGAGCAGTACTTC. This sequence joins TRBV2 and TRBJ2-7; D is possibly TRBD2 (5 bases). Germline lookup yields CDR1 SNHLY and CDR2 FYNNEI. The ends were cut back, 7 bases at V and 3 bases at J, with 10 bases in the middle. CDR3 length: 12 amino acids. The full variable domain, in which reference TRBV2 and TRBJ2-7 provide the parts outside the CDR3, is EPEVTQTPSHQVTQMGQEVILRCVPISNHLYFYWYRQILGQKVEFLVSFYNNEISEKSEIFDDQFSVERPDGSNFTLKIRSTKLEDSAMYFCASTPGFYEQYFGPGTRLTVT.

The chain has TRBV11-2 and TRBJ2-1, with TRBD2 matching 10 bases. V gave up 6 bases and J gave up 0 bases; unmatched junction bases: 8. Germline V gene data show CDR1 as SGHAT and CDR2 as FQNNGV. The CDR3 is made up of 17 amino acids. DNA of the CDR3: TGTGCCAGCAGGAATGGACTAGCGGCAAGCTCCTACAATGAGCAGTTCTTC. It translates to CASRNGLAASSYNEQFF.